This T cell receptor (beta chain) was profiled in a study of T cells in Graves' hyperthyroidism and ophthalmopathy. Ophthalmopathy cases scored 3 or more on the Clinical Activity Score and 4 or more on NOSPECS grade, with duration below 3 months. Uncontrolled infection, other autoimmune disease, pregnancy or lactation disqualified patients from enrolment. For the diagnoses, clinical symptoms, serum thyroxine and TRAb, thyroid ultrasound and orbital computed tomography were used. About 10 ml fresh peripheral blood yielded the PBMCs. RNA transcripts gave rise to amplified TCR beta CDR3 regions. In the first-round RT-PCR of the TCR CDR3, the HTBI primer set was used. TCRdb fed the multiplex PCR reads into MiXCR, producing one record per CDR3 protein. The profile shows 300,000 to 450,000 distinct CDR3 sequences, less than 20% of them singletons. V lost 2 bases and J 2 bases, leaving 8 bases between the germline ends. CDR1 is SGHRS and CDR2 is YFSETQ in the germline V gene. The CDR3 is made up of 13 amino acids.

This clonotype was picked up many times. This sequence joins TRBV5-1 and TRBJ2-7; TRBD1 is a possible D gene (5 bases). This TCR was sampled from a woman between 35 and 50 years old with Graves' ophthalmopathy. Material: blood. CDR3 in DNA: TGCGCCAGCAGCTTCTCCAGGGCCTACGAGCAGTACTTC. Residues: CASSFSRAYEQYF.